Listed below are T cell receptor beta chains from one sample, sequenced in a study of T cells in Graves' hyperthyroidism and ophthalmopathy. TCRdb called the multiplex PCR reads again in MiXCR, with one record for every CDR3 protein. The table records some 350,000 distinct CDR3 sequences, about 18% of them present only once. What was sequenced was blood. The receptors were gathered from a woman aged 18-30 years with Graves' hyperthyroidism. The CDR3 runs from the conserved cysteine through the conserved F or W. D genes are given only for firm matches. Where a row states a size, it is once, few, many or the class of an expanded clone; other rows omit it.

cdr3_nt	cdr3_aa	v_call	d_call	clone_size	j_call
TGTGCCAGTGCGGGACAGCGTTCTTATCAGCCCCAGCATTTT	CASAGQRSYQPQHF	TRBV7-3	TRBD1	-	TRBJ1-5
TGCGCCAGCAGCTGGGGACTAGCGGCCTACGAGCAGTACTTC	CASSWGLAAYEQYF	TRBV5-1	TRBD2	many	TRBJ2-7
TGTGCCAGCAGCAGGGGGGAGGGCTTCTATGGCTACACCTTC	CASSRGEGFYGYTF	TRBV27	TRBD1	-	TRBJ1-2
TGTGCCAGCTCGAGATCTGGACAACTGAACACTGAAGCTTTCTTT	CASSRSGQLNTEAFF	TRBV2	-	many	TRBJ1-1
TGTGCCATCAGTGTTTGGGGACTAGCGGGAGAGGGGTCCTACGAGCAGTACTTC	CAISVWGLAGEGSYEQYF	TRBV10-3	TRBD2	once	TRBJ2-7
TGTGCCAGCAGGTTGCGCCTTGGTGAGGAGACCCAGTACTTC	CASRLRLGEETQYF	TRBV11-2	-	many	TRBJ2-5
TGTGCCAGCAGCCCCATTAGCTCTGGGGCCAACGTCCTGACTTTC	CASSPISSGANVLTF	TRBV27	-	many	TRBJ2-6
TGTGCCAGCAGTTACACAAGACAGGACGGAGGTTCCTCTACCTATGGCTACACCTTC	CASSYTRQDGGSSTYGYTF	TRBV6-2/TRBV6-3	-	many	TRBJ1-2
TGCGCCAGCAGCTTGGGGTCAGTGGGACTTGAAGCTTTCTTT	CASSLGSVGLEAFF	TRBV5-1	-	many	TRBJ1-1
TGTGCCAGCAGTTTCTCTGGGGGGGAGACCCAGTACTTC	CASSFSGGETQYF	TRBV12-3/TRBV12-4	-	many	TRBJ2-5
TGCGCCAGCACCCCCCCAGGGCAGGGGAAAACTGAAGCTTTCTTT	CASTPPGQGKTEAFF	TRBV5-1	-	many	TRBJ1-1
TGTGCCAGCAGCCAAGACGTACAGCGGGGAGGAAGCCATGGCTACACCTTC	CASSQDVQRGGSHGYTF	TRBV3-1	-	-	TRBJ1-2
TGCGCCAGCAGCTTGGACTCGACAGGTTACCAAGAGACCCAGTACTTC	CASSLDSTGYQETQYF	TRBV5-1	-	-	TRBJ2-5
TGTGCCACCCGGGAGGGAAGTCAGCCCCAGCATTTT	CATREGSQPQHF	TRBV15	-	many	TRBJ1-5
TGTGCCAGCAGCGTAGATAGCGGGGGGGCCTGGCAGTACTTC	CASSVDSGGAWQYF	TRBV9	TRBD2	many	TRBJ2-7
TGTGCCAGCAGCCCCCTATTGGACAGCACCTACGAGCAGTACTTC	CASSPLLDSTYEQYF	TRBV6-2/TRBV6-3	-	many	TRBJ2-7
TGTGCCAGCAGTTTAGTCAGCTCTGGAAACACCATATATTTT	CASSLVSSGNTIYF	TRBV28	-	many	TRBJ1-3
TGTGCCACCAGCAGAGGAGAATTTGGAGAGACCCAGTACTTC	CATSRGEFGETQYF	TRBV15	-	-	TRBJ2-5
TGTGCCAGCAGCCTCGGGACATTGTCTGAAGCTTTCTTT	CASSLGTLSEAFF	TRBV3-1	-	-	TRBJ1-1
TGCGCCAGCAGCCAAGAACGGCGGCCCAATCAGCCCCAGCATTTT	CASSQERRPNQPQHF	TRBV4-1	-	few	TRBJ1-5
TGTGCCAGCAGTTCGGTCAGGGGGCGGGGAACTGAAGCTTTCTTT	CASSSVRGRGTEAFF	TRBV12-3/TRBV12-4	TRBD1	-	TRBJ1-1
TGTGCCAGCAGTGCGGGGGCGAGAACTGAAGCTTTCTTT	CASSAGARTEAFF	TRBV28	-	many	TRBJ1-1
TGCGCCAGCAGCCAACGGACAAGCTGGGAATATGGAAACACCATATATTTT	CASSQRTSWEYGNTIYF	TRBV4-1	-	many	TRBJ1-3
TGTGCCAGCAGTTTCGGGACTCCTCCCAAAAACATTCAGTACTTC	CASSFGTPPKNIQYF	TRBV12-3/TRBV12-4	-	once	TRBJ2-4
TGCGCCAGCAGTTCAGTAGACAGTCTCCAAGAGACCCAGTACTTC	CASSSVDSLQETQYF	TRBV5-1	-	many	TRBJ2-5
TGTGCCAGCAGTACTAGTCTATCGTGGGAGACCCAGTACTTC	CASSTSLSWETQYF	TRBV12-3/TRBV12-4	-	many	TRBJ2-5
TGTGCCAGCAGTTTCCCCCATCTCGACAGGGCAGGATCCTACGAGCAGTACTTC	CASSFPHLDRAGSYEQYF	TRBV28	TRBD1	-	TRBJ2-7
TGTGCCAGCAGCCCGGCCGGGGGAGTCGGAGAGACCCAGTACTTC	CASSPAGGVGETQYF	TRBV11-2	-	many	TRBJ2-5
TGTGCCAGCAGTATAGGGAGGCACACTGAAGCTTTCTTT	CASSIGRHTEAFF	TRBV2	-	-	TRBJ1-1
TGTGCCAGCAGCAGGGAGAACAATCAGCCCCAGCATTTT	CASSRENNQPQHF	TRBV12-3/TRBV12-4	-	-	TRBJ1-5
TGCGCCAGCAGCTTGGCCGGGGTTTCTCGAATGAACACTGAAGCTTTCTTT	CASSLAGVSRMNTEAFF	TRBV5-1	-	-	TRBJ1-1
TGCAGTGCTAGAGAGGAAGGGACGGGCGGGGAGCTGTTTTTT	CSAREEGTGGELFF	TRBV20-1	-	many	TRBJ2-2
TGTGCCAGCAGTTTAGGGCAGGAGCAAGAGACCCAGTACTTC	CASSLGQEQETQYF	TRBV12-3/TRBV12-4	-	many	TRBJ2-5
TGCAGTGCTAGAGCGTTAGGGGGTAGGGCTGAAGCTTTCTTT	CSARALGGRAEAFF	TRBV20-1	-	-	TRBJ1-1
TGCAGTGCTAGAGGGGGCAGGGGGCCAATGAACACTGAAGCTTTCTTT	CSARGGRGPMNTEAFF	TRBV20-1	TRBD1	once	TRBJ1-1
TGCAGTGCTAGACCAATAACGGGACAGCTCCAAGAGACCCAGTACTTC	CSARPITGQLQETQYF	TRBV20-1	TRBD1	many	TRBJ2-5
TGTGCCAGCAGCCCTTGGGGGCAGCCCGGGGAGCTGTTTTTT	CASSPWGQPGELFF	TRBV7-9	-	few	TRBJ2-2
TGTGCCATCAGTGGGACACCCCAAGAGACCCAGTACTTC	CAISGTPQETQYF	TRBV10-3	-	many	TRBJ2-5
TGCAGTGCTAGAGAGCGGGGGAATCAGCCCCAGCATTTT	CSARERGNQPQHF	TRBV20-1	-	many	TRBJ1-5
TGTGCCAGCAGTCCGGACGGCCCATGGGAGCAGTACTTC	CASSPDGPWEQYF	TRBV27	-	many	TRBJ2-7
TGTGCCAGCAGCCAAGCGTTTAATGAAGCTTTCTTT	CASSQAFNEAFF	TRBV3-1	-	few	TRBJ1-1
TGTGTCAGCAGCAGACAGGGGGAAGAGACCCGGTACTTC	CVSSRQGEETRYF	TRBV7-9	TRBD1	-	TRBJ2-5
TGTGCCAGCAGCGCCCCAGGGGGGGGGAAGAACTATGGCTACACCTTC	CASSAPGGGKNYGYTF	TRBV9	TRBD1	many	TRBJ1-2
TGCAGTGCAAACGGACGGGGGGTTCAAGAGACCCAGTACTTC	CSANGRGVQETQYF	TRBV20-1	TRBD2	-	TRBJ2-5
TGTGCCAGCAGTGTAAGACACGACTCCTACGAGCAGTACTTC	CASSVRHDSYEQYF	TRBV6-1	-	many	TRBJ2-7
TGTGCCAGCAGTGCCTTCGCACTGGGCCTTAATGAAAAACTGTTTTTT	CASSAFALGLNEKLFF	TRBV6-4	-	many	TRBJ1-4
TGTGCCAGCAGCGAGAGGGGCAGGCCAGACGGCTACACCTTC	CASSERGRPDGYTF	TRBV9	-	many	TRBJ1-2
TGTGCCAGCAGCTTAAGAAGCAACTACGAGCAGTACTTC	CASSLRSNYEQYF	TRBV7-8	-	many	TRBJ2-7
TGTGCCAGCAGCGCGGGGGGGGGTGATGGCTACACCTTC	CASSAGGGDGYTF	TRBV9	-	many	TRBJ1-2
TGTGCCAGCAATCGACTCAGGACAGATCTGAGGGAGCAGTACTTC	CASNRLRTDLREQYF	TRBV6-1	-	many	TRBJ2-7
TGTGCCAGCAGCCCATTAGCGGGTCTAGCCAAAAACATTCAGTACTTC	CASSPLAGLAKNIQYF	TRBV7-9	TRBD2	-	TRBJ2-4
TGTGCCAGCAGCTTGGCGGCCCCAGCGGGGGGGTGGGTGGATACGCAGTATTTT	CASSLAAPAGGWVDTQYF	TRBV7-2	TRBD2	many	TRBJ2-3
TGCAGTCCCACTCGAAACACTGAAGCTTTCTTT	CSPTRNTEAFF	TRBV20-1	-	many	TRBJ1-1
TGTGCCAGCAGTTTGAACGGGAACGCCTACGAGCAGTACTTC	CASSLNGNAYEQYF	TRBV12-3/TRBV12-4	-	-	TRBJ2-7
TGTGCCAGCAGTTTAGGCAGGGGTCCCTACGAGCAGTACTTC	CASSLGRGPYEQYF	TRBV12-3/TRBV12-4	-	many	TRBJ2-7
TGTGCCAGCAGACCAGGACTGTACTCTGGAAACACCATATATTTT	CASRPGLYSGNTIYF	TRBV11-2	-	many	TRBJ1-3